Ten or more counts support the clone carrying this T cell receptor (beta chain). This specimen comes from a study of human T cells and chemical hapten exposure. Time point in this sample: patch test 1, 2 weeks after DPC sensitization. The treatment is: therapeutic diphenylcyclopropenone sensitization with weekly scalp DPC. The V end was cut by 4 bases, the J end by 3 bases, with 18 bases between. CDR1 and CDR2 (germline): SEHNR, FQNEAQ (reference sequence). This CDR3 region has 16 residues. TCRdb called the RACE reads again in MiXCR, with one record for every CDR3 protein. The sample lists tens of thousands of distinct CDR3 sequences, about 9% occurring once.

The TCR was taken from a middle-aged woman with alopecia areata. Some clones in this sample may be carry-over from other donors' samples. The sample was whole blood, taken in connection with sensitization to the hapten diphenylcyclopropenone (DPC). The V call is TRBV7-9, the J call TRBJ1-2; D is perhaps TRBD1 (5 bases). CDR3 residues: CASSSLSSGVDYGYTF. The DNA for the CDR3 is TGTGCCAGCAGCTCCCTTTCATCGGGGGTCGACTATGGCTACACCTTC.